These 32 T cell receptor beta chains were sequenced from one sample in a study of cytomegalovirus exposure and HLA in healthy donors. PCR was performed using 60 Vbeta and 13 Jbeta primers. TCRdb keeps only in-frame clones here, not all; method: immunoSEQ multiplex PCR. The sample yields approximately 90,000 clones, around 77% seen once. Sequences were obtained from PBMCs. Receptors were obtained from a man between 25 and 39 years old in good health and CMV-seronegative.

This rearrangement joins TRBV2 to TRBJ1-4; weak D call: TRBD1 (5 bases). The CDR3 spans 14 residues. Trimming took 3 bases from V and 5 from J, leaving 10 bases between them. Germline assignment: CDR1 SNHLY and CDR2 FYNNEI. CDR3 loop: CASSDHRRNEKLFF. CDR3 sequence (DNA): TGTGCCAGCAGTGACCACAGGCGGAATGAAAAACTGTTTTTT. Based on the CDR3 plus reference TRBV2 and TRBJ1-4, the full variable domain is EPEVTQTPSHQVTQMGQEVILRCVPISNHLYFYWYRQILGQKVEFLVSFYNNEISEKSEIFDDQFSVERPDGSNFTLKIRSTKLEDSAMYFCASSDHRRNEKLFFGSGTQLSVL.

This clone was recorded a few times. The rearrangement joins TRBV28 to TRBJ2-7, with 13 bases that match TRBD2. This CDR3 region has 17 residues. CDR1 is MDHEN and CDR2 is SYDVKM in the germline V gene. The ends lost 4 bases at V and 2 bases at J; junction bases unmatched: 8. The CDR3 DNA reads TGTGCCAGCAGTTCCCCCGGGACTAGCGGGATGGCCTACGAGCAGTACTTC. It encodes CASSSPGTSGMAYEQYF.

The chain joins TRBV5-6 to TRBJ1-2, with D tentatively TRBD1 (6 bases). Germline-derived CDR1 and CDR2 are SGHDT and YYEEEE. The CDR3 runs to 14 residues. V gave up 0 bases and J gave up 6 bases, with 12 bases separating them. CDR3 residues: CASSLDQGRHGYTF. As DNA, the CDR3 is TGTGCCAGCAGCTTGGACCAGGGGCGACATGGCTACACCTTC.

CDR3 bases: TGCGCCAGCAGCCAAGGACCCGGGACAGATGGGGAAAAACTGTTTTTT. Protein product: CASSQGPGTDGEKLFF. This chain uses TRBV4-1 with TRBJ1-4; the match to TRBD1 covers 7 bases. Per germline, CDR1 MGHRA and CDR2 YSYEKL. The ends lost 1 base at V and 8 bases at J; junction bases unmatched: 10. This CDR3 is built from 16 residues.

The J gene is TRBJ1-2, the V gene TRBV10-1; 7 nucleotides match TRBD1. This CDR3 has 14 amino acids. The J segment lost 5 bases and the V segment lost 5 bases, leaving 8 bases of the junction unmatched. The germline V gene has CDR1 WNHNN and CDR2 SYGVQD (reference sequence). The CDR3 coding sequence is TGCGCCAGCAGTCCTCCGGGACAGCGGTATGGCTACACCTTC. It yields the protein CASSPPGQRYGYTF.

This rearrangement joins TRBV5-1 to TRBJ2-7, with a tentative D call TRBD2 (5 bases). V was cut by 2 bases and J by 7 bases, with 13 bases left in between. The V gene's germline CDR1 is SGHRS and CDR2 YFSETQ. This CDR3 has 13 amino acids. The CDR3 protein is CASSLVGPGEQYF. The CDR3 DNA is TGCGCCAGCAGCTTAGTCGGGCCGGGGGAGCAGTACTTC.

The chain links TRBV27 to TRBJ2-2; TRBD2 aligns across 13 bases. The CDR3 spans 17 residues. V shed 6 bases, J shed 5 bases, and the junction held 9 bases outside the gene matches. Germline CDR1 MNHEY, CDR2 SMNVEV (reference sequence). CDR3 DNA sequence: TGTGCCAGCAGGCTAGCCGGACTAGCGGGAGAAACCGGGGAGCTGTTTTTT. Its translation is CASRLAGLAGETGELFF.

CDR3 residues: CAIHPLGGSYEQYF. The CDR3 DNA reads as TGTGCCATACACCCTCTCGGGGGGTCCTACGAGCAGTACTTC. The chain is built from TRBV28 and TRBJ2-5; 7 positions match TRBD2. The last part of the DNA fits TRBJ2-7 better; the J call may be wrong. Germline assignment: CDR1 MDHEN and CDR2 SYDVKM. The CDR3 runs 14 residues.

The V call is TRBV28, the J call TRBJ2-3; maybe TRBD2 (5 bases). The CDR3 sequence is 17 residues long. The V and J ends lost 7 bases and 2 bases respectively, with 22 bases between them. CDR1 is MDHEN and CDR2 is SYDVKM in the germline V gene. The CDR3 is CASIGHWSGGITDTQYF. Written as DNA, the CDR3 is TGTGCCAGCATTGGGCATTGGAGTGGAGGAATCACAGATACGCAGTATTTT.

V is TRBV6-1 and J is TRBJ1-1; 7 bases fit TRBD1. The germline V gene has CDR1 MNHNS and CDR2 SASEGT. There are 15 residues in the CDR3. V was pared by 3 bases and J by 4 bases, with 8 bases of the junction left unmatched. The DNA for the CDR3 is TGTGCCAGCAGTGAGCGACAGGGTGACTCCACTGAAGCTTTCTTT. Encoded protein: CASSERQGDSTEAFF.

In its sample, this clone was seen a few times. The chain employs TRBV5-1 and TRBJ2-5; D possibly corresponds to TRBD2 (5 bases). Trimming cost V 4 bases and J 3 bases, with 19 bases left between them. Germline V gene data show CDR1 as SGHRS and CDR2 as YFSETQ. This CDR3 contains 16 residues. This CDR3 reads CASSPGLWYGKETQYF. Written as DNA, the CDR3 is TGCGCCAGCAGCCCGGGCCTTTGGTACGGGAAAGAGACCCAGTACTTC.

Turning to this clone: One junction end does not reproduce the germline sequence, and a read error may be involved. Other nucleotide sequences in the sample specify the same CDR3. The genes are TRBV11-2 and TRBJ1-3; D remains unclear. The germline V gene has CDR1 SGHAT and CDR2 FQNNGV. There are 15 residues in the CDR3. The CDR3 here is CASRTGINSGNTIYF. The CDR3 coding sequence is TGTGCCAGCAGGACGGGGATCAACTCTGGAAACACCATATACTTT. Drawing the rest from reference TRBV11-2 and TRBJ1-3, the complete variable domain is EAGVAQSPRYKIIEKRQSVAFWCNPISGHATLYWYQQILGQGPKLLIQFQNNGVVDDSQLPKDRFSAERLKGVDSTLKIQPAKLEDSAVYLCASRTGINSGNTIYFGEGSWLTVV.

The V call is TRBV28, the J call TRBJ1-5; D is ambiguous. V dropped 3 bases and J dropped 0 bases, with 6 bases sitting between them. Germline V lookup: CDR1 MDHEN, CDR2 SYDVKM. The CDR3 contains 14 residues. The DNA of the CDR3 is TGTGCCAGCAGTTTCCAGATTAGCAATCAGCCCCAGCATTTT. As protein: CASSFQISNQPQHF.

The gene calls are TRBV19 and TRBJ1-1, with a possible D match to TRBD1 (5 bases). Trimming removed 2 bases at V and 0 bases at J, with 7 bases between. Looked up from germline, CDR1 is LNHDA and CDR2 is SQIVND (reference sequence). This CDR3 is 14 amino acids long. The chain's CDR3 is CASSILDMNTEAFF. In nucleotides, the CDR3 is TGTGCCAGTAGTATACTGGACATGAACACTGAAGCTTTCTTT.

The CDR3 reads CASSSDNGHNEQFF. The CDR3 DNA reads TGCGCCAGCAGCTCTGACAACGGCCACAATGAGCAGTTCTTC. The chain couples TRBV5-1 to TRBJ2-1; D unresolved. This CDR3 is 14 amino acids long. Trimming removed 3 bases at V and 5 bases at J, with 12 bases between. Germline-derived CDR1 and CDR2 are SGHRS and YFSETQ.

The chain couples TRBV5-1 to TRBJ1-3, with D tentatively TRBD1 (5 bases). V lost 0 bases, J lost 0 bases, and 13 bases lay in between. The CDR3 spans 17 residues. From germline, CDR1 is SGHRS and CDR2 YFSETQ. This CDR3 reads CASSLEGHPSSGNTIYF. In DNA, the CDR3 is TGCGCCAGCAGCTTGGAAGGACACCCGAGCTCTGGAAACACCATATATTTT.

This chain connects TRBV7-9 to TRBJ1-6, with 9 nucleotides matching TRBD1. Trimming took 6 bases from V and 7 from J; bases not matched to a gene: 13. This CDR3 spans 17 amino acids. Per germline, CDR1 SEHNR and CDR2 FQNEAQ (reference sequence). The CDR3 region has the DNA TGTGCCAGCAGGCGGACAGGGGCGCGGGTTGAAAATTCACCCCTCCACTTT. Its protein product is CASRRTGARVENSPLHF.

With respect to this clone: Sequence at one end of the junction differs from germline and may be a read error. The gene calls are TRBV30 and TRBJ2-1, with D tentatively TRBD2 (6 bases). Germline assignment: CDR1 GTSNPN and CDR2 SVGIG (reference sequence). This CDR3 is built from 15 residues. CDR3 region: CAWNSVGGPHNGQFF. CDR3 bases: TGTGCCTGGAATTCTGTGGGAGGCCCCCACAATGGGCAGTTCTTC. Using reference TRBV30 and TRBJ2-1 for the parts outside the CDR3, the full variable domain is SQTIHQWPATLVQPVGSPLSLECTVEGTSNPNLYWYRQAAGRGLQLLFYSVGIGQISSEVPQNLSASRPQDRQFILSSKKLLLSDSGFYLCAWNSVGGPHNGQFFGPGTRLTVL.

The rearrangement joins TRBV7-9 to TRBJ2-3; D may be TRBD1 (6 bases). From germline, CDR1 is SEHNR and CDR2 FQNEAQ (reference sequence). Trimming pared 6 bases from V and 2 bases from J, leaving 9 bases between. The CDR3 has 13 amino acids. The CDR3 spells CASRGGYTDTQYF. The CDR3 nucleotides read TGTGCCAGCAGAGGGGGTTACACAGATACGCAGTATTTT. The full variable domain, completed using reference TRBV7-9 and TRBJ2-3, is DTGVSQNPRHKITKRGQNVTFRCDPISEHNRLYWYRQTLGQGPEFLTYFQNEAQLEKSRLLSDRFSAERPKGSFSTLEIQRTEQGDSAMYLCASRGGYTDTQYFGPGTRLTVL.

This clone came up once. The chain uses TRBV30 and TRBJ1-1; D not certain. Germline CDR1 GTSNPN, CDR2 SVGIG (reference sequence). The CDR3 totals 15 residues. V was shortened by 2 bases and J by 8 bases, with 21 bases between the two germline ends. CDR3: CAWSLSGLPQSEAFF. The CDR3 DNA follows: TGTGCCTGGAGTTTGAGCGGCCTCCCCCAAAGCGAAGCTTTCTTT. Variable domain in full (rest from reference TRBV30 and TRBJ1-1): SQTIHQWPATLVQPVGSPLSLECTVEGTSNPNLYWYRQAAGRGLQLLFYSVGIGQISSEVPQNLSASRPQDRQFILSSKKLLLSDSGFYLCAWSLSGLPQSEAFFGQGTRLTVV.

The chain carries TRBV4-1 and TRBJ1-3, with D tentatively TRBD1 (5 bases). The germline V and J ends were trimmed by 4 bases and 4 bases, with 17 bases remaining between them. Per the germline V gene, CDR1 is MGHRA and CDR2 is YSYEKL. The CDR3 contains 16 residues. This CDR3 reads CASSRWVGTQGNTIYF. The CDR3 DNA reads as TGCGCCAGCAGCCGATGGGTAGGGACTCAGGGAAACACCATATATTTT.

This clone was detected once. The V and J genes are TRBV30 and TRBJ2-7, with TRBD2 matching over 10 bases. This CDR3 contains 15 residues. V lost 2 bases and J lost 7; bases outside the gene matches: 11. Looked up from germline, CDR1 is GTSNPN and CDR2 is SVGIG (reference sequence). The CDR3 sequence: CAWSPSGSSRGEQYF. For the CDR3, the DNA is TGTGCCTGGAGTCCTAGCGGGAGTTCAAGAGGGGAGCAGTACTTC.

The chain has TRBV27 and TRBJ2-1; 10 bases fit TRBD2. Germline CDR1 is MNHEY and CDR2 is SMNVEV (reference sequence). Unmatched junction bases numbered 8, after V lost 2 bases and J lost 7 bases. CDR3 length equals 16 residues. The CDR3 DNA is TGTGCCAGCAGTTTAGAGCGGGAGGGTCTAGGGAATGAGCAGTTCTTC. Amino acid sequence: CASSLEREGLGNEQFF.

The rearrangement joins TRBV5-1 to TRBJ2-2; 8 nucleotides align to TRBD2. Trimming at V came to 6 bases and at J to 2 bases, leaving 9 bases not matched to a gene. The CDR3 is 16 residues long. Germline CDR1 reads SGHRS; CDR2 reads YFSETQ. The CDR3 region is CASKVEAGGNTGELFF. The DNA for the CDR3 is TGCGCCAGCAAGGTGGAGGCGGGAGGTAACACCGGGGAGCTGTTTTTT.

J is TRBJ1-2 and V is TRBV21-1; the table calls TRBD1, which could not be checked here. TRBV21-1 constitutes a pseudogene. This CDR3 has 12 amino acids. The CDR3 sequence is CANPDRNYGYTF. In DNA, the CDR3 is TGTGCCAACCCGGACAGGAATTATGGCTACACCTTC.

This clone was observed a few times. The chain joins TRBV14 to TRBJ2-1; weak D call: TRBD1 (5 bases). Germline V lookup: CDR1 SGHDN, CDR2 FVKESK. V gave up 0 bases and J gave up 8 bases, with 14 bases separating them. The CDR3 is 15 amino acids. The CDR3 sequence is CASSQDAGWGDEQFF. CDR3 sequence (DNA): TGTGCCAGCAGCCAAGATGCTGGCTGGGGCGATGAGCAGTTCTTC.

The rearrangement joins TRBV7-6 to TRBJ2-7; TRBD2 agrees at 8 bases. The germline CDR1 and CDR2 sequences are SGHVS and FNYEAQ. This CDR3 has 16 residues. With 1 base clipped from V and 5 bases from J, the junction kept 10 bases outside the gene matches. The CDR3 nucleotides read TGTGCCAGCAGCTTAGGTCCGAGCGGGAGAGGAGACGAGCAGTACTTC. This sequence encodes CASSLGPSGRGDEQYF. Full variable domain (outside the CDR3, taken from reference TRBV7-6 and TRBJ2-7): GAGVSQSPRYKVTKRGQDVALRCDPISGHVSLYWYRQALGQGPEFLTYFNYEAQQDKSGLPNDRFSAERPEGSISTLTIQRTEQRDSAMYRCASSLGPSGRGDEQYFGPGTRLTVT.

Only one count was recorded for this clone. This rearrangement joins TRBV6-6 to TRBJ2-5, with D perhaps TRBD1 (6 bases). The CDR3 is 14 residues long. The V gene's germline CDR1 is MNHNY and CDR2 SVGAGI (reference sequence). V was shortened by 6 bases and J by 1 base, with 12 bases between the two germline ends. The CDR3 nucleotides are TGTGCCAGCAGCGTGTACAGGGCCCAAGAGACCCAGTACTTC. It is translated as CASSVYRAQETQYF.

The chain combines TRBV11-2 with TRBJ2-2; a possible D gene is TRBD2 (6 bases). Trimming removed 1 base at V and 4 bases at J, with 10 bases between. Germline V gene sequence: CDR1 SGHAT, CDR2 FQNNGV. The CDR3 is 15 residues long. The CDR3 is CASSLGRDRTGELFF. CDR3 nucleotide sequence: TGTGCCAGCAGCTTAGGGAGGGATCGCACCGGGGAGCTGTTTTTT.

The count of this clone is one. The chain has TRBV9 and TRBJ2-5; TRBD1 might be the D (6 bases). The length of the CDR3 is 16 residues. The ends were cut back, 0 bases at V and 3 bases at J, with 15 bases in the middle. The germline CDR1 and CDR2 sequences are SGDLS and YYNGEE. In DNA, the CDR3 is TGTGCCAGCAGCGTAGCCTCAGGGGTAGGAGAAGAGACCCAGTACTTC. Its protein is CASSVASGVGEETQYF.

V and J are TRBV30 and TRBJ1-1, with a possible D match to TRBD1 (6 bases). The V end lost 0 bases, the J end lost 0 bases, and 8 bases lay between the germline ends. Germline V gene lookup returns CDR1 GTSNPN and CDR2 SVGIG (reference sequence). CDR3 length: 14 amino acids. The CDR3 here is CAWSVGGVNTEAFF. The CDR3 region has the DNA TGTGCCTGGAGTGTAGGGGGGGTGAACACTGAAGCTTTCTTT.

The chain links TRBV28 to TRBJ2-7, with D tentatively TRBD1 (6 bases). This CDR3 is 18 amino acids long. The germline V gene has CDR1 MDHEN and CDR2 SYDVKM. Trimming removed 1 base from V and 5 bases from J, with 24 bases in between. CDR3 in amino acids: CASSLYNWAGEVSNEQYF. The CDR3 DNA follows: TGTGCCAGCAGTTTATATAATTGGGCAGGGGAAGTTTCCAACGAGCAGTACTTC.